This T cell receptor (beta chain) was identified in a study of control samples from healthy donors and cancer patients. Assay: immunoSEQ multiplex PCR; the TCRdb copy retains only in-frame clones and omits some. This table holds 80,000 to 85,000 clones, 70% to 90% found once. Unmatched junction bases numbered 10, after V lost 3 bases and J lost 4 bases. Germline loops: CDR1 SGHRS, CDR2 YFSETQ. The CDR3 length is 16 residues. This receptor was obtained from a woman between 45 and 65 years old in good health. This rearrangement joins TRBV5-1 to TRBJ2-3; 8 bases are a match to TRBD1. Sequences were obtained from blood. Written as DNA, the CDR3 is TGCGCCAGCAGCTCCAAGGACAGGGCGAGGGCAGATACGCAGTATTTT. This codes for CASSSKDRARADTQYF.